This T cell receptor beta chain stems from a study of molecular identifiers for immune sequencing clone quantification. This clonotype has only a few counts. CDR3 size: 16 residues. The germline CDR1 and CDR2 sequences are SGHAT and FQNNGV. V was clipped by 4 bases and J by 1 base; unmatched bases: 9. Each CDR3 protein gets one entry after TCRdb re-called the PCR reads with MiXCR. The profile shows about 640,000 distinct CDR3 sequences, about 20% of them singletons. The sequence came from a human donor in good health. Some libraries in this study had Jurkat cell RNA spiked in. The specimen was naive CD8+ T cells from blood, with Jurkat cell RNA spiked in. Subset defined: FACS-sorted CD8+CD4-CCR7+CD45RA+ naive T cells. This chain uses TRBV11-2 with TRBJ2-5; 7 bases match TRBD2. CDR3 region: CASSWGRGNFQETQYF. The CDR3, as DNA: TGTGCCAGCAGCTGGGGGAGGGGAAACTTCCAAGAGACCCAGTACTTC. Drawing the rest from reference TRBV11-2 and TRBJ2-5, the complete variable domain is EAGVAQSPRYKIIEKRQSVAFWCNPISGHATLYWYQQILGQGPKLLIQFQNNGVVDDSQLPKDRFSAERLKGVDSTLKIQPAKLEDSAVYLCASSWGRGNFQETQYFGPGTRLLVL.